The rows below give T cell receptor beta chains drawn from one sample of a study of beta chain features in type 1 diabetes. Sequencing was performed with immunoSEQ multiplex PCR; in TCRdb, only in-frame clones are kept and a portion is missing. This sample has approximately 250,000 clones, with 20% to 25% found just once. Sequences were obtained from naive CD4+ T cells from blood. The receptors here all came from a woman aged 25 to 39 with type 1 diabetes. CDR3s include the opening cysteine and the closing phenylalanine or tryptophan. A D gene is named only where the DNA matches it firmly. Some rows have no size entry. The others give once, few or many, or a class for an expanded clone.

cdr3_length: 13; clone_size: -; d_call: -; j_call: TRBJ2-1; v_call: TRBV30; cdr3_aa: CAWKRDLNNEQFF; cdr3_nt: TGTGCCTGGAAACGGGATCTGAACAATGAGCAGTTCTTC
cdr3_length: 15; clone_size: -; d_call: TRBD2; j_call: TRBJ2-5; v_call: TRBV5-1; cdr3_aa: CASSGGLAGEETQYF; cdr3_nt: TGCGCCAGCAGCGGGGGACTAGCGGGAGAAGAGACCCAGTACTTC
cdr3_length: 17; clone_size: -; d_call: TRBD2; j_call: TRBJ2-1; v_call: TRBV15; cdr3_aa: CATSRDFSGVSYNEQFF; cdr3_nt: TGTGCCACCAGCAGAGATTTTAGCGGGGTCTCCTACAATGAGCAGTTCTTC
cdr3_length: 16; clone_size: -; d_call: TRBD2; j_call: TRBJ2-7; v_call: TRBV7-2; cdr3_aa: CASRLTRTSGSYEQYF; cdr3_nt: TGTGCCAGCAGATTGACTAGGACTAGCGGGAGCTACGAGCAGTACTTC
cdr3_length: 16; clone_size: -; d_call: TRBD2; j_call: TRBJ2-5; v_call: TRBV4-2; cdr3_aa: CASSQAHSGNQETQYF; cdr3_nt: TGTGCCAGCAGCCAAGCGCATAGCGGGAACCAAGAGACCCAGTACTTC
cdr3_length: 14; clone_size: -; d_call: -; j_call: TRBJ2-2; v_call: TRBV30; cdr3_aa: CAWSGRIGAGELFF; cdr3_nt: TGTGCCTGGAGTGGGAGGATCGGAGCCGGGGAGCTGTTTTTT
cdr3_length: 15; clone_size: -; d_call: TRBD2; j_call: TRBJ2-3; v_call: TRBV9; cdr3_aa: CASSLSGSGVDTQYF; cdr3_nt: TGTGCCAGCAGCCTCAGCGGGAGCGGGGTAGATACGCAGTATTTT
cdr3_length: 13; clone_size: -; d_call: TRBD1; j_call: TRBJ2-7; v_call: TRBV19; cdr3_aa: CASSKGQANEQYF; cdr3_nt: TGTGCCAGTAGTAAAGGACAGGCAAACGAGCAGTACTTC
cdr3_length: 13; clone_size: -; d_call: -; j_call: TRBJ1-2; v_call: TRBV18; cdr3_aa: CASSPPRSYGYTF; cdr3_nt: TGTGCCAGCTCACCACCGAGAAGCTATGGCTACACCTTC
cdr3_length: 14; clone_size: few; d_call: -; j_call: TRBJ2-5; v_call: TRBV15; cdr3_aa: CATSTYEGWETQYF; cdr3_nt: TGTGCCACCAGCACTTATGAGGGCTGGGAGACCCAGTACTTC
cdr3_length: 15; clone_size: few; d_call: -; j_call: TRBJ2-3; v_call: TRBV6-5; cdr3_aa: CASSYSPRSTDTQYF; cdr3_nt: TGTGCCAGCAGTTACTCTCCGCGGAGCACAGATACGCAGTATTTT
cdr3_length: 16; clone_size: -; d_call: -; j_call: TRBJ2-5; v_call: TRBV18; cdr3_aa: CASSRGQHGTQETQYF; cdr3_nt: TGTGCCAGCTCACGGGGACAGCATGGGACTCAAGAGACCCAGTACTTC
cdr3_length: 15; clone_size: -; d_call: -; j_call: TRBJ1-4; v_call: TRBV23-1; cdr3_aa: CASSGTGSGDEKLFF; cdr3_nt: TGCGCCAGCAGTGGAACAGGGAGCGGGGATGAAAAACTGTTTTTT
cdr3_length: 16; clone_size: -; d_call: TRBD1; j_call: TRBJ1-5; v_call: TRBV19; cdr3_aa: CASSIVSGTANQPQHF; cdr3_nt: TGTGCCAGTAGTATAGTCTCAGGGACAGCTAATCAGCCCCAGCATTTT
cdr3_length: 14; clone_size: few; d_call: -; j_call: TRBJ1-1; v_call: TRBV6-5; cdr3_aa: CASSFQITNTEAFF; cdr3_nt: TGTGCCAGCAGTTTTCAGATTACAAACACTGAAGCTTTCTTT
cdr3_length: 13; clone_size: few; d_call: TRBD2; j_call: TRBJ2-1; v_call: TRBV7-3; cdr3_aa: CASSLGGVNEQFF; cdr3_nt: TGTGCCAGCAGCTTGGGAGGGGTCAATGAGCAGTTCTTC
cdr3_length: 13; clone_size: few; d_call: -; j_call: TRBJ2-1; v_call: TRBV30; cdr3_aa: CAWSKGLSDEQFF; cdr3_nt: TGTGCCTGGAGTAAAGGACTTAGCGATGAGCAGTTCTTC
cdr3_length: 15; clone_size: few; d_call: TRBD1; j_call: TRBJ2-7; v_call: TRBV6-5; cdr3_aa: CASRRNRGRFHEQYF; cdr3_nt: TGTGCCAGCAGACGAAACAGGGGTAGGTTCCACGAGCAGTACTTC
cdr3_length: 22; clone_size: -; d_call: -; j_call: TRBJ2-5; v_call: TRBV4-1; cdr3_aa: CASSPTPGQGFLAGGPQETQYF; cdr3_nt: TGCGCCAGCAGCCCAACTCCGGGACAGGGGTTCCTAGCGGGAGGTCCCCAAGAGACCCAGTACTTC
cdr3_length: 12; clone_size: -; d_call: -; j_call: TRBJ2-3; v_call: TRBV2; cdr3_aa: CASSASTDTQYF; cdr3_nt: TGTGCCAGCAGTGCTAGCACAGATACGCAGTATTTT
cdr3_length: 15; clone_size: -; d_call: TRBD2; j_call: TRBJ2-1; v_call: TRBV7-3; cdr3_aa: CASSLTSGRANEQFF; cdr3_nt: TGTGCCAGCAGCCTGACTAGCGGGAGGGCGAATGAGCAGTTCTTC
cdr3_length: 14; clone_size: few; d_call: -; j_call: TRBJ2-3; v_call: TRBV7-2; cdr3_aa: CASSSRTGTDTQYF; cdr3_nt: TGTGCCAGCAGCTCCCGGACAGGCACAGATACGCAGTATTTT
cdr3_length: 13; clone_size: -; d_call: -; j_call: TRBJ2-5; v_call: TRBV27; cdr3_aa: CASSLTQQETQYF; cdr3_nt: TGTGCCAGCAGTTTAACACAGCAAGAGACCCAGTACTTC
cdr3_length: 15; clone_size: -; d_call: -; j_call: TRBJ2-3; v_call: TRBV9; cdr3_aa: CASSGQGGFTDTQYF; cdr3_nt: TGTGCCAGCAGCGGCCAGGGCGGCTTCACAGATACGCAGTATTTT